This entry is about one T cell receptor beta chain. Its cognate antigen is unknown. The CDR3 runs to 14 residues. The germline CDR1 and CDR2 sequences are SNHLY and FYNNEI. Losses at the gene ends were 7 bases for V and 6 bases for J; bases not matched to a gene: 6. Profiling that covered TCR beta VDJ and CDR3 relied on genomic DNA as its template. TCRdb called the reads again in MiXCR, with one record for every CDR3 protein. The sample holds approximately 180,000 distinct CDR3 sequences, more than 45% seen once. The data were taken from a study of CD8+CD57+ T cells in acquired aplastic anemia. Before being chosen for sequencing, patients had shown CD8+CD57+ cell expansion by flow cytometry. All participating patients were living with severe acquired aplastic anemia. General study results and limits: Approximately 29 was the count of CD8+ CDR3 sequences that patients shared with controls.

The specimen was sorted CD4+, CD8+, or CD8+CD57+ T cells (not recorded which) from PBMCs. J is TRBJ2-1 and V is TRBV2; 10 bases agree with TRBD1. The source of this sequence is a human donor with aplastic anemia. The CDR3 region is CASIPDRGSNEQFF. CDR3 coding DNA: TGTGCCAGCATTCCGGACAGGGGGTCCAATGAGCAGTTCTTC.